This TCR beta chain is from a study of glioma-infiltrating T cells. A single count supports this clonotype. What it binds is unknown. One end of the junction varies from germline; a read error may be responsible. Using RNA template, CDR3s of TCR alpha and beta were amplified with iRepertoire arm-PCR. Tissue mRNA or PBMC total RNA, about 85-400 ng, went into one-step reverse transcription and amplification. MiXCR, applied by TCRdb to the multiplex PCR reads, yields one record per CDR3 protein. The sample has about 93,000 distinct CDR3 sequences, approximately 40% seen once. Overall study results and limits: Very few CDR3 sequences were shared between tissue and blood. Tissue-blood divergence was below expectation in non-neoplastic patients, above in gliomas.

This CDR3 has 15 residues. Germline V gene data show CDR1 as DFQATT and CDR2 as SNEGSKA (reference sequence). The TCR comes from a human donor with low-grade glioma or glioblastoma, undergoing nonglioma brain surgery, or in good health (not recorded which). The source material was glioma tissue, nonneoplastic brain tissue, or PBMCs (not recorded which). V gene TRBV20-1 combines with J gene TRBJ2-3; tentatively, D is TRBD2 (5 bases). CDR3 region: CSASWSPSSTDTQYF. The CDR3, as DNA: TGCAGTGCTAGCTGGAGCCCTTCTAGCACGGATACGCAGTATTTT.